This passage covers 19 T cell receptor beta chains from one sample sequenced in a study of graft-versus-host responses after intestinal transplantation. These receptors are not linked to any known antigen. Libraries were prepared by immunoSEQ multiplex PCR; TCRdb keeps only in-frame clonotypes and omits some of them. Of 25,000 to 35,000 clones listed, approximately 80% are singletons. The sequencing here drew on unstimulated CD8+ T cells sorted from spleen or lymph node cells, taken before intestinal transplant. These receptors came from a human donor who received an intestinal transplant.

The chain joins TRBV5-5 to TRBJ1-5; 9 positions agree with TRBD1. With 4 bases clipped from V and 6 bases from J, the junction kept 2 bases outside the gene matches. Germline V gene sequence: CDR1 SGHKS, CDR2 YYEKEE (reference sequence). The CDR3 is made up of 13 amino acids. Written as DNA, the CDR3 is TGTGCCAGCAGCCGGGACAGGGCTCAGCCCCAGCATTTT. Translation: CASSRDRAQPQHF.

This clone ranks as medium-sized. This rearrangement joins TRBV5-1 to TRBJ1-2, with D perhaps TRBD1 (6 bases). CDR3 length: 15 residues. The V and J ends lost 5 bases and 4 bases respectively, with 18 bases between them. Germline lookup yields CDR1 SGHRS and CDR2 YFSETQ. The CDR3 DNA follows: TGCGCCAGCAGGGACCCGGACAGATTATCCTATGGCTACACCTTC. Translated, it gives CASRDPDRLSYGYTF.

The rearrangement links TRBV4-1 to TRBJ1-2; D not certain. CDR3 length: 16 residues. Germline CDR1 is MGHRA and CDR2 is YSYEKL. V was cut by 4 bases and J by 0 bases, with 15 bases left in between. The CDR3 DNA reads TGCGCCAGCAGCCTGGCGCGACTCGTATCTAACTATGGCTACACCTTC. Translation: CASSLARLVSNYGYTF.

The chain employs TRBV7-9 and TRBJ2-7; D uncertain. Germline CDR1 SEHNR, CDR2 FQNEAQ (reference sequence). This CDR3 is 16 amino acids long. The V end lost 2 bases, the J end lost 0 bases, and 14 bases lay between the germline ends. CDR3 DNA: TGTGCCAGCAGCTTATTGTTTGCGTCGTACTCCTACGAGCAGTACTTC. It specifies CASSLLFASYSYEQYF.

This sequence joins TRBV7-9 and TRBJ2-3; no clear D. The V end lost 2 bases, the J end lost 2 bases, and 14 bases lay between the germline ends. The CDR3 is 16 amino acids. CDR1 and CDR2 (germline): SEHNR, FQNEAQ (reference sequence). In DNA, the CDR3 is TGTGCCAGCAGCTTATACCCAATAAAACACACAGATACGCAGTATTTT. Its protein is CASSLYPIKHTDTQYF.

The rearrangement joins TRBV27 to TRBJ2-7; 10 bases map to TRBD1. This CDR3 is 14 amino acids long. Germline CDR1 reads MNHEY; CDR2 reads SMNVEV (reference sequence). Trimming at V came to 5 bases and at J to 5 bases, leaving 6 bases not matched to a gene. In nucleotides, the CDR3 is TGTGCCAGCAGTGAGGGACAGGGGTTCCACGAGCAGTACTTC. This sequence encodes CASSEGQGFHEQYF.

The chain is built from TRBV28 and TRBJ1-4, with D maybe TRBD1 (5 bases). The ends were cut back, 4 bases at V and 0 bases at J, with 12 bases in the middle. This CDR3 has 16 amino acids. CDR1 MDHEN and CDR2 SYDVKM come from the germline V gene. The CDR3 bases are TGTGCCAGCAGTTCGAGATCAGGGCCAACTAATGAAAAACTGTTTTTT. Translation gives CASSSRSGPTNEKLFF.

In its sample, this clone was seen once. The chain employs TRBV5-1 and TRBJ1-4; D is perhaps TRBD1 (6 bases). Germline V gives CDR1 SGHRS, CDR2 YFSETQ. V dropped 4 bases and J dropped 9 bases, with 28 bases sitting between them. This CDR3 is 18 amino acids long. In DNA form, the CDR3 reads TGCGCCAGCAGCGGGGGGGAATTGACAGGCCCCCTAATGAAAAAACTGTTTTTT. Protein sequence: CASSGGELTGPLMKKLFF.

The genes are TRBV11-2 and TRBJ2-1; 7 bases align to TRBD1. The germline CDR1 and CDR2 sequences are SGHAT and FQNNGV. The V segment lost 3 bases and the J segment 7 bases; nucleotides outside the gene matches: 12. This CDR3 spans 16 amino acids. Here the CDR3 DNA reads TGTGCCAGCAGCTTGTGGGTGGTCAGGGGGAAAAATGAGCAGTTCTTC. Protein sequence: CASSLWVVRGKNEQFF.

This sequence joins TRBV12-5 and TRBJ2-5; 12 bases map to TRBD2. V shed 6 bases and J 0 bases; nucleotides not matched to a gene: 2. The CDR3 covers 15 residues. CDR1 is LGHNT, CDR2 FRNRAP, per germline. The CDR3, as DNA: TGTGCTAGTGGCGGACTAGCGGGACACCAAGAGACCCAGTACTTC. Translated: CASGGLAGHQETQYF.

The chain joins TRBV10-3 to TRBJ1-3; 10 bases map to TRBD1. Germline-derived CDR1 and CDR2 are ENHRY and SYGVKD. V was clipped by 7 bases and J by 0 bases; unmatched bases: 9. The CDR3 has 17 amino acids. The CDR3 DNA is TGTGCCATCACCAAAGGACAGGGGGTAGACTCTGGAAACACCATATATTTT. Amino acid sequence: CAITKGQGVDSGNTIYF.

The chain uses TRBV4-1 and TRBJ2-7; 9 nucleotides align to TRBD1. Germline V gives CDR1 MGHRA, CDR2 YSYEKL. The CDR3 extends over 16 amino acids. V shed 4 bases and J 4 bases; nucleotides not matched to a gene: 11. The CDR3 DNA sequence: TGCGCCAGCAGCCTAACTTTGGGACAGGGAAATTACGAGCAGTACTTC. The encoded protein is CASSLTLGQGNYEQYF.

The chain carries TRBV5-1 and TRBJ2-1; D gene uncertain. V dropped 4 bases and J dropped 6 bases, with 8 bases sitting between them. CDR1 and CDR2 from the germline V gene are SGHRS and YFSETQ. The CDR3 runs to 12 residues. CDR3 protein: CASSHEVNEQFF. As DNA, the CDR3 is TGCGCCAGCAGCCACGAGGTCAATGAGCAGTTCTTC.

This clone has only a few counts. This sequence joins TRBV5-6 and TRBJ2-3; possibly TRBD2 for D (6 bases). The CDR3 is 13 amino acids. Germline CDR1 is SGHDT and CDR2 is YYEEEE. V shed 2 bases and J shed 5 bases, with 9 bases lying between them. CDR3 DNA sequence: TGTGCCAGCAGCTTATTGCGGGGAGATACGCAGTATTTT. This encodes CASSLLRGDTQYF.

The rearrangement links TRBV7-8 to TRBJ1-5; D unresolved. V lost 4 bases, J lost 6 bases, and 7 bases lay in between. CDR1 and CDR2 (germline): SGHVS, FQNEAQ. The length of the CDR3 is 12 residues. As DNA, the CDR3 is TGTGCCAGCAGCTCCCAGTTTCAGCCCCAGCATTTT. It yields the protein CASSSQFQPQHF.

This chain links TRBV30 with TRBJ2-7; D might be TRBD1 (6 bases). Trimming left V 0 bases short and J 2 bases short, with 11 bases between. Germline assignment: CDR1 GTSNPN and CDR2 SVGIG (reference sequence). The CDR3 has 14 residues. The CDR3 is CAWSVLSGAYEQYF. The DNA of the CDR3 is TGTGCCTGGAGTGTACTGTCAGGGGCCTACGAGCAGTACTTC.

The chain uses TRBV19 and TRBJ1-1, with D unclear. V was trimmed by 3 bases and J by 0 bases, leaving 5 bases between them. The CDR3 runs to 13 residues. Germline assignment: CDR1 LNHDA and CDR2 SQIVND (reference sequence). This CDR3 reads CASSMALNTEAFF. In DNA, the CDR3 is TGTGCCAGTAGTATGGCCCTGAACACTGAAGCTTTCTTT.

This chain uses TRBV5-1 with TRBJ2-3; TRBD2 agrees at 9 bases. Germline V gene lookup returns CDR1 SGHRS and CDR2 YFSETQ. Trimming removed 0 bases from V and 2 bases from J; junction bases left unmatched: 1. The CDR3 has 15 amino acids. CDR3: CASSLGLAATDTQYF. The DNA for the CDR3 is TGCGCCAGCAGCTTGGGACTAGCGGCCACAGATACGCAGTATTTT.

The V and J genes are TRBV28 and TRBJ2-3; perhaps TRBD1 as D (5 bases). This CDR3 spans 15 amino acids. The ends were cut back, 5 bases at V and 2 bases at J, with 14 bases in the middle. CDR1 and CDR2 (germline): MDHEN, SYDVKM. Written as DNA, the CDR3 is TGTGCCAGCAGTAAGGGGCGAAGGGACACAGATACGCAGTATTTT. This encodes CASSKGRRDTDTQYF.